These 23 T cell receptor beta chains came from one sample sequenced in a study of blood T cell repertoires in COVID-19. Clones were sequenced by immunoSEQ multiplex PCR, and TCRdb holds only the in-frame ones, with some missing. The sample holds 450,000 or so clones; approximately 90% are singletons and the top ten take less than 0.95%. The sequencing input was peripheral blood. These receptors were taken from a man aged 18 to 30 with COVID-19, enrolled during active disease.

The chain has TRBV11-3 and TRBJ2-5; TRBD1 might be the D (6 bases). V lost 4 bases and J 3 bases, leaving 12 bases between the germline ends. Looked up from germline, CDR1 is SGHNT and CDR2 is YENEEA. CDR3 length: 14 amino acids. The CDR3: CASSSGTQKETQYF. The CDR3 coding sequence is TGTGCCAGCAGCTCCGGGACACAAAAAGAGACCCAGTACTTC. Full variable domain (remainder filled in from reference TRBV11-3 and TRBJ2-5): EAGVVQSPRYKIIEKKQPVAFWCNPISGHNTLYWYLQNLGQGPELLIRYENEEAVDDSQLPKDRFSAERLKGVDSTLKIQPAELGDSAVYLCASSSGTQKETQYFGPGTRLLVL.

The rearrangement uses TRBV7-9 and TRBJ2-5, with unresolved D. The germline V and J ends were trimmed by 5 bases and 5 bases, with 6 bases remaining between them. From germline, CDR1 is SEHNR and CDR2 FQNEAQ (reference sequence). This CDR3 region has 11 residues. The CDR3 DNA follows: TGTGCCAGCAGCGTCGGGGAGACCCAGTACTTC. As protein: CASSVGETQYF.

The V gene is TRBV4-1, the J gene TRBJ2-5, with 12 bases matching TRBD2. This CDR3 has 16 amino acids. Trimming cost V 4 bases and J 2 bases; bases outside gene matches: 5. From germline, CDR1 is MGHRA and CDR2 YSYEKL. Here the CDR3 reads CASSPGLAGQQETQYF. The CDR3 DNA is TGCGCCAGCAGCCCCGGACTAGCGGGGCAGCAAGAGACCCAGTACTTC.

The gene calls are TRBV19 and TRBJ2-1; 9 bases are a match to TRBD1. This CDR3 is 16 amino acids long. Germline V lookup: CDR1 LNHDA, CDR2 SQIVND (reference sequence). The junction had 11 bases not matched to a gene; V was cut back by 4 bases and J by 7 bases. CDR3 bases: TGTGCCAGTAGTACTAACCGACAGGGGGTCAAGAATGAGCAGTTCTTC. Its translation is CASSTNRQGVKNEQFF.

This rearrangement joins TRBV10-3 to TRBJ1-4; a weak D match, TRBD1 (6 bases). Germline V gene data show CDR1 as ENHRY and CDR2 as SYGVKD. This CDR3 has 15 residues. The V and J ends lost 0 bases and 14 bases respectively, with 19 bases between them. The CDR3 sequence is CAISESAGRGARLFF. CDR3 nucleotide sequence: TGTGCCATCAGTGAGTCGGCGGGCCGGGGGGCCCGGCTGTTTTTT.

Regarding this clone: At the DNA level, this CDR3 is encoded by other sequences in the same sample as well. The chain joins TRBV3-1 (or the pseudogene TRBV3-2) to TRBJ2-2; TRBD2 agrees at 13 bases. Germline CDR1 is LGHDT and CDR2 is YNNKEL (reference sequence). V lost 6 bases to trimming and J lost 5 bases; unmatched junction nucleotides: 3. The CDR3 extends over 15 amino acids. The CDR3 DNA reads as TGTGCCAGCAGTCGGGGACTAGCGGGGACCGGGGAGCTGTTTTTT. This codes for CASSRGLAGTGELFF.

This chain uses TRBV5-8 with TRBJ1-4; 12 nucleotides match TRBD1. J lost 6 bases, V lost 4 bases, and 4 bases had no gene match. The CDR3 spans 15 residues. Germline V gene sequence: CDR1 SGHTS, CDR2 YDEGEE. CDR3 DNA sequence: TGTGCCAGCAGCACGGGACAGGGGGCGTATGAAAAACTGTTTTTT. Protein: CASSTGQGAYEKLFF. Full variable domain (outside the CDR3, taken from reference TRBV5-8 and TRBJ1-4): EAGVTQSPTHLIKTRGQQATLRCSPISGHTSVYWYQQALGLGLQFLLWYDEGEERNRGNFPPRFSGRQFPNYSSELNVNALELEDSALYLCASSTGQGAYEKLFFGSGTQLSVL.

The chain is built from TRBV5-4 and TRBJ2-1, with TRBD1 matching 7 bases. V lost 2 bases to trimming and J lost 1 base; unmatched junction nucleotides: 3. Germline loops: CDR1 SGHNT, CDR2 YYREEE (reference sequence). This CDR3 has 15 residues. CDR3 protein: CASSFTGESYNEQFF. CDR3 in DNA: TGTGCCAGCAGCTTCACAGGGGAATCCTACAATGAGCAGTTCTTC.

This rearrangement joins TRBV30 to TRBJ2-3; weak D call: TRBD1 (6 bases). Germline-derived CDR1 and CDR2 are GTSNPN and SVGIG (reference sequence). V lost 3 bases and J 6 bases, leaving 19 bases between the germline ends. CDR3 size: 15 residues. The CDR3 reads CAWRPRSGVYDTQYF. The DNA of the CDR3 is TGTGCCTGGAGACCGCGTTCAGGGGTTTATGATACGCAGTATTTT.

The chain joins TRBV21-1 to TRBJ2-3; the D segment call TRBD1 is taken from the table without a DNA check. TRBV21-1 is termed a pseudogene. This CDR3 contains 16 residues. CDR3 nucleotides: TGTGCCAGCAGCAAAGTGGCCATCTGGGGCGCAGATACGCAGTATTTT. Amino acid sequence: CASSKVAIWGADTQYF.

This chain uses TRBV24-1 with TRBJ2-1, with 9 bases matching TRBD2. Germline values: CDR1 KGHDR, CDR2 SFDVKD. The CDR3 sequence is 19 residues long. The V segment lost 3 bases and the J segment 0 bases; nucleotides outside the gene matches: 11. This CDR3 reads CATSDNLAGLTDSYNEQFF. DNA for the CDR3: TGTGCCACCAGTGATAACCTAGCGGGGCTGACGGACTCCTACAATGAGCAGTTCTTC.

The V and J genes are TRBV27 and TRBJ2-2; 8 bases line up with TRBD1. Trimming at V came to 4 bases and at J to 8 bases, leaving 9 bases not matched to a gene. CDR1 MNHEY and CDR2 SMNVEV come from the germline V gene (reference sequence). This CDR3 is 15 amino acids long. In DNA, the CDR3 is TGTGCCAGCAGTTGGTGGGGACAGGCCTTTGGGGAGCTGTTTTTT. It codes for CASSWWGQAFGELFF.

The genes are TRBV6-5 and TRBJ2-3; 8 bases map to TRBD2. The junction had 9 bases not matched to a gene; V was cut back by 1 base and J by 6 bases. Per the germline V gene, CDR1 is MNHEY and CDR2 is SVGAGI. The CDR3 contains 16 residues. The DNA of the CDR3 is TGTGCCAGCAGTTACTTTCAGTCGGGGGGGTTGGATACGCAGTATTTT. This sequence encodes CASSYFQSGGLDTQYF.

The chain has TRBV6-6 and TRBJ2-2; the match to TRBD2 covers 11 bases. With V trimmed by 5 bases and J by 7 bases, 9 bases remained unmatched. Germline lookup yields CDR1 MNHNY and CDR2 SVGAGI (reference sequence). This CDR3 spans 16 amino acids. CDR3 loop: CASSPFSGGAGGELFF. DNA for the CDR3: TGTGCCAGCAGTCCCTTTAGCGGGGGGGCAGGCGGGGAGCTGTTTTTT.

The gene calls are TRBV9 and TRBJ1-2; 8 bases fit TRBD1. The CDR3 covers 15 residues. V shed 4 bases and J 0 bases; nucleotides not matched to a gene: 5. Germline loops: CDR1 SGDLS, CDR2 YYNGEE. The CDR3 DNA reads TGTGCCAGCAGCTCCCGGGACAGGCCTAACTATGGCTACACCTTC. Translated, it gives CASSSRDRPNYGYTF.

The rearrangement links TRBV28 to TRBJ2-5; 10 nucleotides align to TRBD1. Per germline, CDR1 MDHEN and CDR2 SYDVKM. V was pared by 5 bases and J by 5 bases, with 14 bases of the junction left unmatched. The length of the CDR3 is 17 residues. CDR3 amino acids: CASSPSAGQGSLETQYF. CDR3 coding DNA: TGTGCCAGCAGTCCCTCGGCGGGACAGGGGTCTTTGGAGACCCAGTACTTC.

The V and J genes are TRBV12-2 and TRBJ2-2; TRBD2 is taken as the D call from the table, unchecked against the DNA. TRBV12-2 counts as a pseudogene. The CDR3 contains 19 residues. The CDR3, as DNA: TGTGCAAGTCGCCCCCCCGGCGGGCGGGAGGGCCCCTCGGCCGGGGAGCTGTTTTTT. Residues: CASRPPGGREGPSAGELFF.

The rearrangement uses TRBV18 and TRBJ2-7, with TRBD1 matching over 10 bases. Germline CDR1 is KGHSH and CDR2 is LQKENI. The V and J ends lost 4 bases and 4 bases, in that order; junction bases with no gene match: 10. This CDR3 is 16 amino acids long. The CDR3 protein is CASSLNPGQGTYEQYF. CDR3 coding DNA: TGTGCCAGCTCACTAAACCCGGGACAGGGGACTTACGAGCAGTACTTC.

V is TRBV5-6 and J is TRBJ2-5; possible D gene TRBD1, 5 bases. CDR3 length equals 16 residues. The V and J ends lost 6 bases and 5 bases respectively, with 23 bases between them. Germline assignment: CDR1 SGHDT and CDR2 YYEEEE. The CDR3 spells CASTLGAAGSMETQYF. The CDR3, as DNA: TGTGCCAGCACTTTAGGGGCAGCAGGGTCCATGGAGACCCAGTACTTC. The full variable domain, with the rest looked up from reference TRBV5-6 and TRBJ2-5, is DAGVTQSPTHLIKTRGQQVTLRCSPKSGHDTVSWYQQALGQGPQFIFQYYEEEERQRGNFPDRFSGHQFPNYSSELNVNALLLGDSALYLCASTLGAAGSMETQYFGPGTRLLVL.

The chain couples TRBV5-1 to TRBJ1-6, with 11 bases identical to TRBD1. This CDR3 is 16 amino acids long. Germline CDR1 SGHRS, CDR2 YFSETQ. V was pared by 4 bases and J by 8 bases, with 8 bases of the junction left unmatched. The CDR3 spells CASSLGTGGPYSPLHF. DNA for the CDR3: TGCGCCAGCAGCCTCGGGACAGGGGGTCCTTATTCACCCCTCCACTTT.

The V gene is TRBV2, the J gene TRBJ2-6; D not resolved. Trimming cost V 3 bases and J 1 base, with 4 bases left between them. CDR3 size: 14 residues. The germline CDR1 and CDR2 sequences are SNHLY and FYNNEI. The CDR3 sequence: CASSDRSGANVLTF. The DNA of the CDR3 is TGTGCCAGCAGTGATAGATCTGGGGCCAACGTCCTGACTTTC.

The V and J genes are TRBV15 and TRBJ2-1; 7 positions match TRBD1. Germline lookup yields CDR1 LNHNV and CDR2 YYDKDF (reference sequence). J lost 12 bases, V lost 0 bases, and 11 bases had no gene match. The CDR3 runs to 15 residues. The CDR3 DNA sequence: TGTGCCACCAGCAGAGATCGTTTGACAGGGCAATTGCAGTTCTTC. Encoded protein: CATSRDRLTGQLQFF.

The chain employs TRBV7-2 and TRBJ2-7; 7 nucleotides agree with TRBD1. Germline trimming cut 6 bases from V and 3 bases from J; bases unmatched to any gene: 5. Germline V CDR1 and CDR2: SGHTA, FQGNSA. The CDR3 consists of 13 residues. CDR3 residues: CASSKDRSYEQYF. CDR3 in DNA: TGTGCCAGCAGTAAGGACAGGAGCTACGAGCAGTACTTC.